This TCR beta chain was captured in a study of T cell repertoires in cytomegalovirus infection. For this clonotype: Its antigen remains unidentified.

The CDR3 spans 15 residues. V shed 4 bases and J shed 0 bases, with 10 bases lying between them. TCRdb independently ran MiXCR on the reads; one entry per CDR3 protein. The sample includes 200,000 to 250,000 distinct CDR3 sequences, around 40% seen only once; the top ten take 55% to 60%. This receptor was taken from a human donor in good health (CMV status not recorded). Some clones in this sample may be carry-over from other donors' samples. The J gene is TRBJ2-4, the V gene TRBV12-3 or TRBV12-4, with D possibly matching TRBD1 (6 bases). The sequencing here drew on CD8+ T cells from cultured PBMCs, taken from culture after CMV antigen stimulation. In nucleotides, the CDR3 is TGTGCCAGCAGTTCTTGGACAGAAGCCAAAAACATTCAGTACTTC. It codes for CASSSWTEAKNIQYF.